This is a list of T cell receptor beta chains from one sample in a study of PD-1 blockade in classical Hodgkin lymphoma. Sequenced by immunoSEQ multiplex PCR; TCRdb stores in-frame clones only, minus some. The repertoire includes roughly 94,000 clones, about 92% of them detected once, and just under 2% sits in the top ten. The sample was peripheral blood mononuclear cells (PBMCs), taken before the fourth cycle of nivolumab. The receptors come from a human donor with classical Hodgkin lymphoma. CDR3s leave out the opening cysteine and the closing phenylalanine or tryptophan. Each record gives: J gene, V gene, clone size, CDR3 protein. Size values are once, few and many counts, or a class for expanded clones, and some rows have none.

TRBJ1-2,TRBV28,.,ASDGADKIYGYT
TRBJ2-1,TRBV7-6,once,ASSPSTSSYNEQF
TRBJ2-1,TRBV27,.,ASSRIAGGPYNEQF
TRBJ1-1,TRBV7-9,.,ASSLAVGRNTEAF
TRBJ1-6,TRBV5-4,.,ASSSPDRSSYNSPLH
TRBJ2-7,TRBV28,.,ASSLWVVAARPEQY
TRBJ1-1,TRBV27,.,ASSSIMNTEAF
TRBJ2-7,TRBV4-1,.,ASSQVGTSASEQY
TRBJ2-7,TRBV28,.,ASSSQGTVRSYEQY
TRBJ2-1,TRBV9,.,ASSAARTEDEQF
TRBJ2-3,TRBV7-3,once,ASSFLGPPGGTDDTQY
TRBJ2-3,TRBV18,once,ASSPTASTDTQY
TRBJ1-4,TRBV25-1,.,ASSEYIGTVEKLF
TRBJ1-1,TRBV6-1,once,ASSESIGKVTEAF
TRBJ2-3,TRBV6-1,.,ASSEVSWDRGERDTQY
TRBJ2-2,TRBV2,.,ASRPIRDRGRRELF
TRBJ2-7,TRBV2,.,ASSARSGRDYEQY
TRBJ1-6,TRBV7-9,.,ASSTPLRPGSPLH
TRBJ1-1,TRBV18,.,ASSQLAGSDNTEAF
TRBJ1-4,TRBV7-2,.,ASSFWERGANEKLF
TRBJ2-7,TRBV6-5,.,ASSRTGDEQY
TRBJ2-2,TRBV4-1,.,ASSQDRSTSGELF
TRBJ2-2,TRBV7-7,.,ASSSVTPDGELF
TRBJ1-1,TRBV4-1,.,ASSREGSTEAF
TRBJ2-5,TRBV5-1,.,ASSFVPGQGQETQY
TRBJ2-1,TRBV10-1,.,ASSGKTGGLDWDEQF
TRBJ2-7,TRBV13,.,ASSSSSYEQY
TRBJ1-1,TRBV29-1,few,SVQTGERGAF
TRBJ1-4,TRBV19,.,ATKWETAANEKLF
TRBJ1-3,TRBV5-1,.,ASSLGWSSGNTIY
TRBJ2-5,TRBV29-1,.,SARDRRYQETQY
TRBJ2-7,TRBV7-9,.,ASSLGERAGGSYEQY
TRBJ2-3,TRBV9,.,ASGRGGGRETQY
TRBJ1-2,TRBV15,.,ATSRGGPGTGLKPQIAYGYT
TRBJ2-3,TRBV30,.,ALQRAGGSDTQY
TRBJ2-7,TRBV5-6,once,ASSPGSHDEQY
TRBJ2-5,TRBV28,.,ASSWGRGGETQY
TRBJ2-3,TRBV11-2,.,ASSLVAGTSTDTQY
TRBJ2-1,TRBV28,.,ASSVTSEEKF
TRBJ2-5,TRBV30,once,AWSQGAGETQY
TRBJ2-2,TRBV18,once,ASSPRGANTGELF
TRBJ2-7,TRBV19,.,ASSSLATGEQY
TRBJ1-2,TRBV7-9,.,ASTRRRAGENYGYT
TRBJ1-1,TRBV9,.,ASSGLGNTEAF
TRBJ1-5,TRBV6-1,.,ASKGQGLNQPQH
TRBJ1-2,TRBV30,.,AWSVQGGRANYGYT
TRBJ2-1,TRBV6-1,.,ASSGAHRALGGGTSYNEQF
TRBJ1-1,TRBV25-1,.,ASSELRGTRAEAF
TRBJ2-5,TRBV14,.,ASSHPAAGKETQY
TRBJ2-2,TRBV7-7,once,ASSFTGQGNTGELF
TRBJ1-1,TRBV10-1,once,ASSETGGRNTEAF
TRBJ2-6,TRBV18,.,ASSPKTGTGANVLT
TRBJ2-3,TRBV19,.,ASSIWAGANTDTQY
.,TRBV27,once,ASSLAGHEQY
TRBJ2-7,TRBV5-1,.,ASSSAGRGTYEQY
TRBJ1-5,TRBV30,few,AWSGQGLSQPQH
TRBJ2-7,TRBV28,once,ASSGHHAGQVLSYEQY
TRBJ1-2,TRBV30,.,AWTGTGGYYGYT
TRBJ2-7,TRBV7-2,once,ASSRGTSGYEQY